This T cell receptor beta chain came from a study of blood T cell repertoires in COVID-19. Study overall: Italy, Spain and the United States were the sources of the convalescent and acute COVID-19 samples. PBMCs, B-cell-depleted T cells, or T cells provided the cDNA or gDNA that made up the material.

The CDR3 sequence is 22 residues long. Authors' data handling: Nucleated cell counts were estimated from reference gene primer amplification. Here immunoSEQ multiplex PCR was the method, and the copy in TCRdb shows in-frame clones only, minus some. V, J and clone size derive from that table, while D and trimming were established from the DNA sequence. The table lists hundreds of thousands of clones, around nine tenths of them singletons, with 2.5% to 4% in the top ten. This TCR was recovered from a woman aged 18-29 years who had recovered from COVID-19. The sequenced material came from peripheral blood. The chain combines TRBV21-1 with TRBJ2-5; the table gives TRBD2 as D, unverified against the DNA. TRBV21-1 is shown as a pseudogene. CDR3 amino acids: CASSKDPSPGGLAGVRPETQYF. The DNA of the CDR3 is TGTGCCAGCAGCAAAGATCCGTCCCCGGGAGGACTAGCGGGAGTTCGTCCCGAGACCCAGTACTTC.